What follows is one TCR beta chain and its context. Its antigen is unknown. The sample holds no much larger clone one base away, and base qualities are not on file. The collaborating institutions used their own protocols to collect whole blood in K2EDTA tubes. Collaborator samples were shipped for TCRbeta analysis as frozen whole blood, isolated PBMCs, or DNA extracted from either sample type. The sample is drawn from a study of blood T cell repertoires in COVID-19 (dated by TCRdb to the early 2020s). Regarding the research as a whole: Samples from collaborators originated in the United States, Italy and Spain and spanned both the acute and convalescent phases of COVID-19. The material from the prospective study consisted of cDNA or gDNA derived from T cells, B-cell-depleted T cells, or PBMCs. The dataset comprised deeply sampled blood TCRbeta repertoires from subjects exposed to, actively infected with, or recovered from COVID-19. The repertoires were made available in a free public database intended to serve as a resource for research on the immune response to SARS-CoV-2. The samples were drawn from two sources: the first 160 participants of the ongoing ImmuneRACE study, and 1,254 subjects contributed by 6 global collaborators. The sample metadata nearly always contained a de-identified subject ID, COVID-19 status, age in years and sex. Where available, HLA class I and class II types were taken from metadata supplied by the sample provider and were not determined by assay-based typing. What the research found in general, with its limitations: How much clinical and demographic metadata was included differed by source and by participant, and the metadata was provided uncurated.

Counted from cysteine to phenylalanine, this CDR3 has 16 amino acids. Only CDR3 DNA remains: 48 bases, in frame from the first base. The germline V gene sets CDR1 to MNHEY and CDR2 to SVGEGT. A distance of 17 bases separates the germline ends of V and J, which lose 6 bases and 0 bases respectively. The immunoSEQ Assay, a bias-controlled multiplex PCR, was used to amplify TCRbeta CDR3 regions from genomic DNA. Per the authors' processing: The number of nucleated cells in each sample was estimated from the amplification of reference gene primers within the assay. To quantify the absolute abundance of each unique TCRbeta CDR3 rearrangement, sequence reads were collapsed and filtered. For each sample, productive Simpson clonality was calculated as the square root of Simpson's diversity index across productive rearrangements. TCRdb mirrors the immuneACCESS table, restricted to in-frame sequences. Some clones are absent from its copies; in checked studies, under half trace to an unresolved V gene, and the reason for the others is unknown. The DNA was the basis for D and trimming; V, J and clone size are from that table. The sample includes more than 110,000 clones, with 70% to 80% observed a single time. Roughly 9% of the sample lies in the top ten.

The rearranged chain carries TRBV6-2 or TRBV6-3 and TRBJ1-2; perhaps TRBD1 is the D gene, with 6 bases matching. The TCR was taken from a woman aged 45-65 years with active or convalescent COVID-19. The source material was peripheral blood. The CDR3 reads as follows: CASRPLRDIANYGYTF. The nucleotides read TGTGCCAGCAGACCTCTCCGGGACATAGCTAACTATGGCTACACCTTC.